The 26 T cell receptor beta chains below were found in one sample sequenced in a study of CD8 T cells in ankylosing spondylitis. TCRdb analysed the 5' RACE reads with MiXCR anew, one entry per CDR3 protein. The sample holds around 150,000 distinct CDR3 sequences; around two fifths are singletons and the top ten take roughly 15%. Sequenced material: synovial fluid, either unsorted or a sorted T cell fraction (not recorded which). The receptors derive from a male donor with ankylosing spondylitis.

This clonotype came up many times. The chain recombines TRBV4-2 with TRBJ2-7, with D perhaps assigned TRBD1 or TRBD2 (5 bases each). CDR1 and CDR2 from the germline V gene are LGHNA and YNFKEQ. V dropped 4 bases and J dropped 6 bases, with 13 bases sitting between them. CDR3 length equals 13 residues. The CDR3 DNA follows: TGTGCCAGCAGCCTGGGGCTGGGAGTCGAGCAGTACTTC. Its protein product is CASSLGLGVEQYF.

The V gene is TRBV28, the J gene TRBJ2-5; 8 nucleotides agree with TRBD1. The CDR3 contains 13 residues. CDR1 MDHEN and CDR2 SYDVKM come from the germline V gene. The V segment lost 4 bases and the J segment 5 bases; nucleotides outside the gene matches: 3. The CDR3 region has the DNA TGTGCCAGCAGTTCAGGGGGCGCGGAGACCCAGTACTTC. Translated, it gives CASSSGGAETQYF.

This clonotype turned up a few times. This rearrangement joins TRBV7-9 to TRBJ2-1; 15 bases agree with TRBD2. V was pared by 4 bases and J by 7 bases, with 2 bases of the junction left unmatched. From germline, CDR1 is SEHNR and CDR2 FQNEAQ (reference sequence). CDR3 length equals 15 residues. The chain's CDR3 is CASSSGTSGRNEQFF. The CDR3 region has the DNA TGTGCCAGCAGCTCAGGGACTAGCGGGAGGAATGAGCAGTTCTTC.

The rearrangement links TRBV5-1 to TRBJ2-3; 8 bases fit TRBD2. This CDR3 has 15 amino acids. The V segment lost 3 bases and the J segment 6 bases; nucleotides outside the gene matches: 9. Germline CDR1 SGHRS, CDR2 YFSETQ. The CDR3 sequence: CASSSGGTLKDTQYF. CDR3 DNA sequence: TGCGCCAGCAGCTCGGGGGGGACCCTCAAGGATACGCAGTATTTT.

This sequence joins TRBV6-4 and TRBJ2-1, with TRBD1 matching over 7 bases. Trimming removed 4 bases from V and 7 bases from J; junction bases left unmatched: 4. The germline gives CDR1 MRHNA, CDR2 SNTAGT. This CDR3 has 13 residues. CDR3 nucleotides: TGTGCCAGCAGTGGTCAGGACAGGAATGAGCAGTTCTTC. It encodes CASSGQDRNEQFF.

The rearrangement joins TRBV11-2 to TRBJ1-5; weak D call: TRBD1 (5 bases). V lost 8 bases, J lost 5 bases, and 16 bases lay in between. CDR1 SGHAT and CDR2 FQNNGV come from the germline V gene. The CDR3 is 14 amino acids. CDR3 nucleotides: TGTGCCAGCGTCCTCAGGGAAGCGGATCAGCCCCAGCATTTT. This codes for CASVLREADQPQHF.

The J gene is TRBJ1-2, the V gene TRBV11-2; maybe TRBD1 (5 bases). Germline CDR1 reads SGHAT; CDR2 reads FQNNGV. The CDR3 spans 15 residues. Trimming shortened V by 1 base and J by 8 bases, and 17 bases separated the two germline ends. CDR3 nucleotides: TGTGCCAGCAGCTTAGGTGAAGGGGCTATGGAGGGCTACACCTTC. Translation gives CASSLGEGAMEGYTF.

The V gene is TRBV5-1, the J gene TRBJ2-7; 8 nucleotides line up with TRBD1. Trimming removed 4 bases from V and 4 bases from J; junction bases left unmatched: 13. This CDR3 is 16 amino acids long. Germline V lookup: CDR1 SGHRS, CDR2 YFSETQ. This CDR3 is CASSNPGQANVYEQYF. The DNA for the CDR3 is TGCGCCAGCAGCAACCCGGGACAGGCCAATGTTTACGAGCAGTACTTC. The variable domain in full, with the rest retrieved from reference TRBV5-1 and TRBJ2-7, is KAGVTQTPRYLIKTRGQQVTLSCSPISGHRSVSWYQQTPGQGLQFLFEYFSETQRNKGNFPGRFSGRQFSNSRSEMNVSTLELGDSALYLCASSNPGQANVYEQYFGPGTRLTVT.

Only a few counts were recorded for this clonotype. V gene TRBV15 combines with J gene TRBJ2-1; tentatively, D is TRBD2 (6 bases). This CDR3 region has 16 residues. Trimming pared 3 bases from V and 6 bases from J, leaving 18 bases between. CDR1 and CDR2 (germline): LNHNV, YYDKDF (reference sequence). This CDR3 is CATSSGRLARGNEQFF. The CDR3 DNA is TGTGCCACCAGCAGCGGTCGGCTAGCGAGGGGCAATGAGCAGTTCTTC.

Here the CDR3 reads CASSQPQGNEQFF. The CDR3 DNA is TGCGCCAGCAGCCAACCACAAGGGAATGAGCAGTTCTTC. The chain couples TRBV4-1 to TRBJ2-1, with D unresolved. The germline gives CDR1 MGHRA, CDR2 YSYEKL. The germline V and J ends were trimmed by 2 bases and 7 bases, with 9 bases remaining between them. CDR3 length: 13 amino acids.

This chain uses TRBV29-1 with TRBJ2-5; D gene uncertain. Trimming removed 4 bases from V and 1 base from J, with 10 bases in between. Germline CDR1 reads SQVTM; CDR2 reads ANQGSEA. The CDR3 totals 13 residues. CDR3 nucleotides: TGCAGCGTTGTCGAAGGGATCCAAGAGACCCAGTACTTC. This sequence encodes CSVVEGIQETQYF.

This clonotype has just a few counts. The rearrangement uses TRBV15 and TRBJ2-3; D is undetermined. This CDR3 region has 16 residues. Trimming took off 0 bases at V and 2 bases at J, with 12 bases between the two ends. Per the germline V gene, CDR1 is LNHNV and CDR2 is YYDKDF (reference sequence). CDR3 sequence: CATSRDSIRYTDTQYF. CDR3 coding DNA: TGTGCCACCAGCAGAGACTCCATTAGGTACACAGATACGCAGTATTTT. The whole variable domain, filled in from reference TRBV15 and TRBJ2-3, reads DAMVIQNPRYQVTQFGKPVTLSCSQTLNHNVMYWYQQKSSQAPKLLFHYYDKDFNNEADTPDNFQSRRPNTSFCFLDIRSPGLGDTAMYLCATSRDSIRYTDTQYFGPGTRLTVL.

The chain combines TRBV7-9 with TRBJ1-1; no firm D call. The V gene lost 1 base and the J gene lost 5 bases, with 11 bases spanning the gap. CDR3 length equals 14 residues. CDR1 and CDR2 (germline): SEHNR, FQNEAQ (reference sequence). CDR3 DNA: TGTGCCAGCAGCTTAGAACAGAGACGAACTGAAGCTTTCTTT. Protein product: CASSLEQRRTEAFF. Supplemented by reference TRBV7-9 and TRBJ1-1, the full variable domain reads DTGVSQNPRHKITKRGQNVTFRCDPISEHNRLYWYRQTLGQGPEFLTYFQNEAQLEKSRLLSDRFSAERPKGSFSTLEIQRTEQGDSAMYLCASSLEQRRTEAFFGQGTRLTVV.

This clonotype was detected once. This chain uses TRBV10-3 with TRBJ2-2; the match to TRBD2 covers 14 bases. J was trimmed by 5 bases and V by 0 bases; bases with no gene match: 11. This CDR3 region has 20 residues. Germline V gene lookup returns CDR1 ENHRY and CDR2 SYGVKD. The CDR3 spells CAISESFFGTSGSLTGELFF. CDR3 DNA sequence: TGTGCCATCAGTGAGTCCTTCTTCGGGACTAGCGGGAGTCTTACCGGGGAGCTGTTTTTT.

This clonotype was picked up one time. CDR3 nucleotide sequence: TGCGCCAGCAGCCCCCCTCGTAGCGGGGGAGGGTACACCGGGGAGCTGTTTTTT. It is translated as CASSPPRSGGGYTGELFF. J is TRBJ2-2 and V is TRBV4-1; TRBD2 matches at 9 bases. This CDR3 contains 18 residues. Per germline, CDR1 MGHRA and CDR2 YSYEKL. V lost 4 bases to trimming and J lost 3 bases; unmatched junction nucleotides: 12.

This clonotype was observed at least ten times. The V and J genes are TRBV7-9 and TRBJ1-2; D remains ambiguous. The CDR3 runs 14 residues. Germline V gene sequence: CDR1 SEHNR, CDR2 FQNEAQ (reference sequence). Trimming left V 0 bases short and J 2 bases short, with 7 bases between. The CDR3 protein is CASSLAASNYGYTF. The CDR3 region has the DNA TGTGCCAGCAGCTTAGCTGCCTCAAACTATGGCTACACCTTC. Drawing the rest from reference TRBV7-9 and TRBJ1-2, the complete variable domain is DTGVSQNPRHKITKRGQNVTFRCDPISEHNRLYWYRQTLGQGPEFLTYFQNEAQLEKSRLLSDRFSAERPKGSFSTLEIQRTEQGDSAMYLCASSLAASNYGYTFGSGTRLTVV.

This chain uses TRBV5-1 with TRBJ2-5; 8 bases are shared with TRBD1. CDR3 length equals 18 residues. The germline V gene has CDR1 SGHRS and CDR2 YFSETQ. Trimming at V came to 5 bases and at J to 5 bases, leaving 20 bases not matched to a gene. The DNA for the CDR3 is TGCGCCAGCAGACTTTCGACCCCTGACAGGGGCTCTGAGGAGACCCAGTACTTC. Its translation is CASRLSTPDRGSEETQYF.

This clonotype was seen a handful of times. V gene TRBV28 combines with J gene TRBJ2-7; D not resolved. This CDR3 is 15 amino acids long. V lost 6 bases, J lost 2 bases, and 17 bases lay in between. Germline V CDR1 and CDR2: MDHEN, SYDVKM. CDR3 DNA: TGTGCCAGCAGCTTCGACTCAAGCCCGACCTACGAGCAGTACTTC. Protein: CASSFDSSPTYEQYF.

This chain links TRBV20-1 with TRBJ2-3; D ambiguous. Germline-derived CDR1 and CDR2 are DFQATT and SNEGSKA (reference sequence). Trimming took 3 bases from V and 4 from J, leaving 11 bases between them. This CDR3 has 13 residues. The CDR3 DNA follows: TGCAGTGCTAGTATTAGGGTGGCAGATACGCAGTATTTT. Its protein product is CSASIRVADTQYF.

V and J are TRBV28 and TRBJ2-3; 12 positions agree with TRBD2. The CDR3 contains 16 residues. Germline trimming cut 6 bases from V and 4 bases from J; bases unmatched to any gene: 8. CDR1 MDHEN and CDR2 SYDVKM come from the germline V gene. CDR3 DNA sequence: TGTGCCAGCAGCCCACCTAGCGGGAGGGGTCCAGATACGCAGTATTTT. This sequence encodes CASSPPSGRGPDTQYF.

This clonotype was observed a few times. The rearrangement links TRBV28 to TRBJ2-1; 12 bases fit TRBD2. The CDR3 runs to 16 residues. CDR1 MDHEN and CDR2 SYDVKM come from the germline V gene. Unmatched junction bases numbered 7, after V lost 6 bases and J lost 4 bases. CDR3 nucleotides: TGTGCCAGCAGCCTAGCGGGAGGGCCTGGATACAATGAGCAGTTCTTC. Translating gives CASSLAGGPGYNEQFF.

This clonotype turned up a few times. The CDR3 DNA reads as TGTGCCAGCTCACCGACAGATGGGACAGATACGCAGTATTTT. Translating it yields CASSPTDGTDTQYF. This chain uses TRBV18 with TRBJ2-3, with D maybe TRBD1 (5 bases). The ends were cut back, 3 bases at V and 3 bases at J, with 10 bases in the middle. CDR1 KGHSH and CDR2 LQKENI come from the germline V gene. This CDR3 comprises 14 residues.

There are a few counts of this clonotype. The genes are TRBV4-3 and TRBJ2-5; maybe TRBD2 (5 bases). This CDR3 has 15 residues. The V end lost 1 base, the J end lost 5 bases, and 14 bases lay between the germline ends. In germline, CDR1 is LGHNA, CDR2 YSLEER. The CDR3 region is CASSQVPSGWETQYF. In nucleotides, the CDR3 is TGCGCCAGCAGCCAAGTGCCCTCGGGGTGGGAGACCCAGTACTTC.

This clonotype was detected only a few times. This chain uses TRBV7-3 with TRBJ1-1; possible D gene TRBD1, 5 bases. Germline values: CDR1 SGHTA, CDR2 FQGTGA. CDR3 length equals 13 residues. Trimming shortened V by 3 bases and J by 7 bases, and 12 bases separated the two germline ends. The CDR3 nucleotides are TGTGCCAGCAGCTTGGTTTCAGGGAATGAAGCTTTCTTT. Translated: CASSLVSGNEAFF.

This clonotype appeared a few times. The CDR3 bases are TGTGCCAGCAGTCACCGACTAGCCCCCTCCTACAATGAGCAGTTCTTC. Translated: CASSHRLAPSYNEQFF. V and J are TRBV11-3 and TRBJ2-1; 7 bases match TRBD2. The germline gives CDR1 SGHNT, CDR2 YENEEA. V trimming: 6 bases; J trimming: 0 bases; junction bases outside the gene matches: 8. The CDR3 totals 16 residues.

The rearrangement joins TRBV9 to TRBJ2-6; D may correspond to TRBD1 or TRBD2 (7 bases each). V lost 4 bases, J lost 0 bases, and 17 bases lay in between. CDR3 size: 18 residues. In germline, CDR1 is SGDLS, CDR2 YYNGEE. The CDR3 protein is CASSPWEGAASGANVLTF. The CDR3 region has the DNA TGTGCCAGCAGCCCCTGGGAGGGGGCGGCCTCTGGGGCCAACGTCCTGACTTTC.